The sequence of this T cell receptor (beta chain) was determined in a study of blood T cells in healthy people across ages. Using a J-beta primer mix together with a sample-barcoded 5' primer, a second PCR was run for about 6 to 11 cycles. TCRdb ran MiXCR on the 5' RACE reads and lists one entry per CDR3 protein. The sample lists about 1.7 million distinct CDR3 sequences, approximately 30% seen once, with 7.7% in the top ten. This clonotype was recorded a few times. V shed 1 base and J shed 1 base, with 10 bases lying between them. The CDR3 contains 14 residues. The germline gives CDR1 DFQATT, CDR2 SNEGSKA (reference sequence).

J is TRBJ1-1 and V is TRBV20-1; D is perhaps TRBD1 (5 bases). Source material: blood. The sequence derives from a woman under 40 in good health. The DNA of the CDR3 is TGCAGTGCTAGAGGGGGGGGAAGGAACACTGAAGCTTTCTTT. Protein product: CSARGGGRNTEAFF.